These 18 T cell receptor beta chains were sequenced from one sample in a study of vaccination effects on CD4 cells after COVID-19. These receptors' antigens are unknown. Sequencing used immunoSEQ multiplex PCR; TCRdb keeps in-frame clones, though not all of them. Here the sample spans approximately 20,000 clones, about 74% being singletons. ViraFEST expansion of antigen-specific CD4+ T cells with viral peptide pools preceded sequencing. Once cultured for 10 days, the cells underwent separation to obtain CD4+ T cells. PCR showed that the person got SARS-CoV-2 infection at some point between March and December 2020. The material sequenced was CD4+ T cells from PBMCs cultured with SARS-CoV-2 spike peptides, taken before COVID-19 vaccination. All receptors come from a human donor who had a prior SARS-CoV-2 infection.

J is TRBJ2-5 and V is TRBV2; 8 bases are shared with TRBD1. This CDR3 has 15 amino acids. Trimming removed 6 bases from V and 0 bases from J; junction bases left unmatched: 6. Germline values: CDR1 SNHLY, CDR2 FYNNEI. The CDR3 sequence is CASSQDRDHQETQYF. CDR3 coding DNA: TGTGCCAGCAGCCAGGACAGGGACCACCAAGAGACCCAGTACTTC.

The rearrangement links TRBV4-2 to TRBJ2-3, with D uncertain. Germline V lookup: CDR1 LGHNA, CDR2 YNFKEQ. The CDR3 consists of 15 residues. The V and J ends lost 0 bases and 2 bases respectively, with 9 bases between them. As DNA, the CDR3 is TGTGCCAGCAGCCAAGATGGCTTTTACACAGATACGCAGTATTTT. It encodes CASSQDGFYTDTQYF.

J is TRBJ2-3 and V is TRBV24-1, with TRBD2 matching over 9 bases. This CDR3 spans 18 amino acids. Germline V gene data show CDR1 as KGHDR and CDR2 as SFDVKD. J was trimmed by 0 bases and V by 4 bases; bases with no gene match: 10. CDR3 sequence: CATSDTSREGLSTDTQYF. In DNA, the CDR3 is TGTGCCACCAGTGACACTTCGCGGGAGGGCCTAAGCACAGATACGCAGTATTTT.

The rearrangement joins TRBV7-3 to TRBJ2-1; 11 positions agree with TRBD2. Trimming at V came to 2 bases and at J to 4 bases, leaving 10 bases not matched to a gene. Germline V gives CDR1 SGHTA, CDR2 FQGTGA. CDR3 length: 18 amino acids. Here the CDR3 reads CASSLRPWGLADYNEQFF. Here the CDR3 DNA reads TGTGCCAGCAGCTTACGTCCTTGGGGACTAGCGGATTACAATGAGCAGTTCTTC.

The rearrangement links TRBV2 to TRBJ2-7, with 7 bases that match TRBD2. CDR1 and CDR2 (germline): SNHLY, FYNNEI. Trimming removed 8 bases from V and 3 bases from J; junction bases left unmatched: 16. This CDR3 spans 16 amino acids. CDR3 loop: CASRRGRLAGNYEQYF. Here the CDR3 DNA reads TGTGCCAGCCGCCGGGGGAGACTAGCCGGAAACTACGAGCAGTACTTC. Full variable domain (rest looked up from reference TRBV2 and TRBJ2-7): EPEVTQTPSHQVTQMGQEVILRCVPISNHLYFYWYRQILGQKVEFLVSFYNNEISEKSEIFDDQFSVERPDGSNFTLKIRSTKLEDSAMYFCASRRGRLAGNYEQYFGPGTRLTVT.

This chain uses TRBV10-3 with TRBJ1-4, with a tentative D call TRBD1 (6 bases). Germline CDR1 reads ENHRY; CDR2 reads SYGVKD. V lost 5 bases, J lost 8 bases, and 15 bases lay in between. The CDR3 runs 14 residues. CDR3 DNA sequence: TGTGCCATCAGTTCGAGAACAGGGCGAGAAAAACTGTTTTTT. It is translated as CAISSRTGREKLFF.

The rearrangement joins TRBV19 to TRBJ2-1; D might be TRBD2 (6 bases). Deletions cut 4 bases from V and 3 bases from J, with 13 bases between. This CDR3 comprises 15 residues. Germline CDR1 LNHDA, CDR2 SQIVND (reference sequence). The CDR3 coding sequence is TGTGCCAGTAGTACCGGGACTTTTAGCTACAATGAGCAGTTCTTC. Translated: CASSTGTFSYNEQFF.

The chain is built from TRBV7-2 and TRBJ2-7; the match to TRBD1 covers 7 bases. Germline lookup yields CDR1 SGHTA and CDR2 FQGNSA. With V trimmed by 6 bases and J by 2 bases, 10 bases remained unmatched. CDR3 length: 15 residues. For the CDR3, the DNA is TGTGCCAGCAGTTACGGGACAGTGAGAACCTACGAGCAGTACTTC. Residues: CASSYGTVRTYEQYF.

The V and J genes are TRBV4-2 and TRBJ1-2; the D gene is possibly TRBD1 (5 bases). The CDR3 is 15 amino acids. V was pared by 0 bases and J by 4 bases, with 12 bases between. In germline, CDR1 is LGHNA, CDR2 YNFKEQ. CDR3 nucleotide sequence: TGTGCCAGCAGCCAAGATGCGGGACTCGGCTATGGCTACACCTTC. Its protein product is CASSQDAGLGYGYTF.

Only one count was recorded for this clone. The CDR3 spells CASMGGEKLFF. In DNA form, the CDR3 reads TGTGCCAGCATGGGAGGAGAAAAACTGTTTTTT. V is TRBV2 and J is TRBJ1-4; D remains ambiguous. The CDR3 contains 11 residues. With 7 bases removed from V and 8 bases from J, the gap between germline ends came to 8 bases. In germline, CDR1 is SNHLY, CDR2 FYNNEI.

This chain links TRBV7-3 with TRBJ2-7; D possibly corresponds to TRBD2 (7 bases). V lost 1 base and J lost 6, with 16 bases in between. Looked up from germline, CDR1 is SGHTA and CDR2 is FQGTGA. This CDR3 region has 15 residues. The CDR3 nucleotides are TGTGCCAGCAGCTTAAGGGGGGGCGCAGGAGTCGAGCAGTACTTC. Amino acid sequence: CASSLRGGAGVEQYF.

V is TRBV4-3 and J is TRBJ2-1; D is possibly TRBD1 (6 bases). V was cut by 0 bases and J by 4 bases, with 19 bases left in between. Germline-derived CDR1 and CDR2 are LGHNA and YSLEER. The CDR3 is 18 residues long. CDR3 residues: CASSQDVFEGDKYNEQFF. The CDR3 DNA reads as TGCGCCAGCAGCCAAGATGTGTTTGAGGGGGATAAATACAATGAGCAGTTCTTC.

The V gene is TRBV9, the J gene TRBJ2-4; maybe TRBD2 (6 bases). V gave up 3 bases and J gave up 2 bases, with 18 bases separating them. From germline, CDR1 is SGDLS and CDR2 YYNGEE. This CDR3 is built from 17 residues. CDR3 amino acids: CASSAYRDWASKNIQYF. The CDR3 coding sequence is TGTGCCAGCAGCGCGTACCGGGACTGGGCGTCCAAAAACATTCAGTACTTC.

The chain recombines TRBV18 with TRBJ1-4; TRBD1 matches at 7 bases. Looked up from germline, CDR1 is KGHSH and CDR2 is LQKENI. Germline trimming cut 0 bases from V and 5 bases from J; bases unmatched to any gene: 3. The CDR3 is 15 amino acids. The CDR3, as DNA: TGTGCCAGCTCACCACCGGGACAGCCCAATGAAAAACTGTTTTTT. It encodes CASSPPGQPNEKLFF.

The chain couples TRBV6-5 to TRBJ2-5, with 8 nucleotides matching TRBD2. Trimming took 2 bases from V and 9 from J; bases not matched to a gene: 8. The CDR3 spans 14 residues. Looked up from germline, CDR1 is MNHEY and CDR2 is SVGAGI. The chain's CDR3 is CASSYGRGDVAQYF. As DNA, the CDR3 is TGTGCCAGCAGTTACGGGCGGGGGGACGTCGCCCAGTACTTC.

This chain joins TRBV3-1 (or the pseudogene TRBV3-2) and TRBJ2-5, with 9 bases aligning to TRBD1. Germline loops: CDR1 LGHDT, CDR2 YNNKEL (reference sequence). The ends lost 6 bases at V and 0 bases at J; junction bases unmatched: 5. CDR3 length equals 15 residues. The CDR3 loop is CASRGDREYQETQYF. The CDR3 region has the DNA TGTGCCAGCAGAGGGGACAGGGAGTACCAAGAGACCCAGTACTTC.

This clone has only a few counts. The CDR3 sequence is CSVGTGGVEAFF. The CDR3 DNA is TGCAGCGTAGGGACAGGGGGCGTTGAAGCTTTCTTT. The chain recombines TRBV29-1 with TRBJ1-1; 12 bases are a match to TRBD1. The length of the CDR3 is 12 residues. Losses at the gene ends were 6 bases for V and 7 bases for J; bases not matched to a gene: 3. Germline CDR1 SQVTM, CDR2 ANQGSEA. Filled out from reference TRBV29-1 and TRBJ1-1, the complete variable domain reads SAVISQKPSRDICQRGTSLTIQCQVDSQVTMMFWYRQQPGQSLTLIATANQGSEATYESGFVIDKFPISRPNLTFSTLTVSNMSPEDSSIYLCSVGTGGVEAFFGQGTRLTVV.

V is TRBV11-2 and J is TRBJ1-1; a weak D match, TRBD1 (6 bases). The germline V gene has CDR1 SGHAT and CDR2 FQNNGV. Trimming cost V 1 base and J 3 bases, with 6 bases left between them. The CDR3 is 13 residues long. The CDR3 nucleotides are TGTGCCAGCAGCTTAGGACAGGACACTGAAGCTTTCTTT. This sequence encodes CASSLGQDTEAFF.